These T cell receptor beta chains were read from a single sample in a study of blood T cell repertoires in COVID-19. Profiled with immunoSEQ multiplex PCR; TCRdb holds only in-frame clones, not every one. The top ten hold about a tenth of the sample, which has some 44,000 clones, around 94% seen once. Material for sequencing was peripheral blood. Every receptor here comes from a man between 45 and 60 years old with active COVID-19. Each CDR3 is given with its conserved first and last residue. Fields, in order: D gene, J gene, clone size, V gene, CDR3 DNA, CDR3 protein. The D gene is left open where the match is weak. Expanded clones are given a class, and other clones once, few, many or no size at all.

NA TRBJ1-1 once TRBV19 TGTGCCAGTAGTCTACCTCCTTCGGGGGGCGTCGCTGAAGCTTTCTTT CASSLPPSGGVAEAFF
TRBD1 TRBJ2-7 NA TRBV6-5 TGTGCCAGCAGGGACGACAGGGGTGGCCCCTACGAGCAGTACTTC CASRDDRGGPYEQYF
TRBD1 TRBJ2-6 NA TRBV24-1 TGTGCCACCAGTGAAGGGACAGGGAGTTTCTCTGGGGCCAACGTCCTGACTTTC CATSEGTGSFSGANVLTF
NA TRBJ2-7 NA TRBV5-5 TGTGCCAGCAGCCAGGGCGGCGGGGTCTCCTACGAGCAGTACTTC CASSQGGGVSYEQYF
NA TRBJ1-6 NA TRBV2 TGTGCCAGCAGTCCGATAGAGGATTCACCCCTCCACTTT CASSPIEDSPLHF
TRBD1 TRBJ1-2 NA TRBV19 TGTGCCAGTTGGGACAGGGAGGAACGGGGCTACACCTTC CASWDREERGYTF
NA TRBJ2-2 NA TRBV3-1/TRBV3-2 TGTGCCAGCAGCCAACGTGTCACTCTTTTCGGGGAGCTGTTTTTT CASSQRVTLFGELFF
TRBD1 TRBJ1-4 NA TRBV7-9 TGTGCCAGCAGCTCTTTACAGGGGACAAATGAAAAACTGTTTTTT CASSSLQGTNEKLFF
TRBD1 TRBJ1-2 NA TRBV9 TGTGCCAGCAGCGTAACAGGGGACTATGGCTACACCTTC CASSVTGDYGYTF
TRBD2 TRBJ2-7 NA TRBV15 TGTGCCACCAGCAAGCCGGGACTAGCGGGATCTTACGAGCAGTACTTC CATSKPGLAGSYEQYF
NA TRBJ1-1 NA TRBV19 TGTGCCAGTAGTATCCACCGGGGTGGGGATACTGAAGCTTTCTTT CASSIHRGGDTEAFF
NA TRBJ2-5 NA TRBV5-1 TGCGCCAGCAGTATTACAAACCCTCAAGAGACCCAGTACTTC CASSITNPQETQYF
TRBD1 TRBJ2-3 NA TRBV9 TGTGCCAGCACACGGACAGGAGGCACAGATACGCAGTATTTT CASTRTGGTDTQYF
TRBD1 TRBJ1-2 NA TRBV7-9 TGTGCCAGCAGCTCGTCGACAGGGATGACATCCCATGGCTACACCTTC CASSSSTGMTSHGYTF
NA TRBJ2-1 NA TRBV6-5 TGTGCCAGCATAGGTAGGGGTGAGCAGTTCTTC CASIGRGEQFF
TRBD1 TRBJ1-2 once TRBV30 TGTGCCTGGAGTGTTGGACAGGGCTATGGCTACACCTTC CAWSVGQGYGYTF
TRBD1 TRBJ2-7 NA TRBV5-1 TGCGCCAGCAGCTCCTCGGGACAGACCTACGAGCAGTACTTC CASSSSGQTYEQYF
TRBD2 TRBJ2-2 NA TRBV9 TGTGCCAGCAGCGTAGGGCTAGCGGGAAAGAGGGCCGGGGAGCTGTTTTTT CASSVGLAGKRAGELFF
NA TRBJ2-7 NA TRBV6-5 TGTGCCAGCAGTTACTCGAGTCTGAGTTCCTCCTACGAGCAGTACTTC CASSYSSLSSSYEQYF
TRBD1 TRBJ2-7 NA TRBV6-5 TGTGCCAGCAGCTCCGGGACAGGGTTCGACGAGCAGTACTTC CASSSGTGFDEQYF
TRBD2 TRBJ2-3 NA TRBV2 TGTGCCAGCAGTCCGATAAGCGGGAGAGGCGATACGCAGTATTTT CASSPISGRGDTQYF
TRBD2 TRBJ2-3 NA TRBV9 TGTGCCAGCAGCGTAGGATTACTAGCGGGAGGGATAGATACGCAGTATTTT CASSVGLLAGGIDTQYF
NA TRBJ2-7 NA TRBV3-1/TRBV3-2 TGTGCCAGCAGCCAGGGCGGGGAGCAGTACTTC CASSQGGEQYF
TRBD1 TRBJ2-1 NA TRBV24-1 TGTGCCACCAGTGAACCCGGGACAGGGGTTAATGAGCAGTTCTTC CATSEPGTGVNEQFF
NA TRBJ1-1 NA TRBV29-1 TGCAGCGTTGTCCTCCGGCCGGGGTCGAAAAAAGCTTTCTTT CSVVLRPGSKKAFF
TRBD2 TRBJ2-2 NA TRBV7-9 TGTGCCAGCAGCTCTCTAGCGGGGGGGACCGGGGAGCTGTTTTTT CASSSLAGGTGELFF
NA TRBJ1-1 NA TRBV19 TGTGCCAGTAGTATAGACACGGCCCGGGAGGCTTTCTTT CASSIDTAREAFF
TRBD1 TRBJ1-1 NA TRBV9 TGTGCCAGCAGCGCCAGAGAGGGACAGCGGAACACTGAAGCTTTCTTT CASSAREGQRNTEAFF
TRBD2 TRBJ2-1 NA TRBV2 TGTGCCAGCAGGGAGACTAGCGGATACAATGAGCAGTTCTTC CASRETSGYNEQFF
TRBD2 TRBJ2-7 once TRBV5-1 TGCGCCAGCAGCAACCTAGCGGAATCCTACGAGCAGTACTTC CASSNLAESYEQYF
NA TRBJ2-6 once TRBV5-5 TGTGCCAGCAGCTTGGTAGGGGCTGGGGCCAACGTCCTGACTTTC CASSLVGAGANVLTF
TRBD2 TRBJ2-7 NA TRBV19 TGTGCCAGTAGCGCCGGACTAGCGGGAGGGCGCGACGAGCAGTACTTC CASSAGLAGGRDEQYF
TRBD2 TRBJ2-3 NA TRBV7-9 TGTGCCAGCAGCCCACCGGGGGGATATACCACAGATACGCAGTATTTT CASSPPGGYTTDTQYF
NA TRBJ1-1 NA TRBV6-5 TGTGCCAGCAGCCAACAGGGCTCCGGAGAAGCTTTCTTT CASSQQGSGEAFF
NA TRBJ2-1 NA TRBV5-6 TGTGCCAGCAGCCCAAGACTAGCCTACAATGAGCAGTTCTTC CASSPRLAYNEQFF
TRBD2 TRBJ2-3 NA TRBV28 TGTGCCAGCAGTCCTCTGGGACTAGTATGGACCACAGATACGCAGTATTTT CASSPLGLVWTTDTQYF
TRBD1 TRBJ1-2 NA TRBV6-6 TGTGCCAGCAGTTTGATCACAGGGGGTATCGGTGGCTACACCTTC CASSLITGGIGGYTF
NA TRBJ1-1 NA TRBV15 TGTGCCACCAGCAGAGATGGGCTCCGCTCCGCCATGAACACTGAAGCTTTCTTT CATSRDGLRSAMNTEAFF
NA TRBJ2-6 once TRBV28 TGTGCCAGCAGGGCAGGGACATCTAGTCCTGGGGCCAACGTCCTGACTTTC CASRAGTSSPGANVLTF
TRBD2 TRBJ2-7 few TRBV4-2 TGTGCCAGCAGCCAAGATCGGTCTAGCGGGACTACTTCCTACGAGCAGTACTTC CASSQDRSSGTTSYEQYF
TRBD2 TRBJ2-3 NA TRBV4-1 TGCGCCAGCAGGAGACTAGCGGGGAACACAGATACGCAGTATTTT CASRRLAGNTDTQYF
NA TRBJ2-2 NA TRBV19 TGTGCCAGTAGTATCGGCACCGGGGAGCTGTTTTTT CASSIGTGELFF
NA TRBJ1-5 few TRBV4-2 TGTGCCAGCAGCCAAGTCGGACAGTATAGCAATCAGCCCCAGCATTTT CASSQVGQYSNQPQHF
TRBD2 TRBJ2-7 NA TRBV10-1 TGCGCCAGCAGTGAGTCGGGGACTAGCGGGAGCGCCGACGAGCAGTACTTC CASSESGTSGSADEQYF
TRBD1 TRBJ1-1 NA TRBV6-5 TGTGCCAGCAACCAACAGGGGAGATTGACTGAAGCTTTCTTT CASNQQGRLTEAFF
NA TRBJ1-5 few TRBV28 TGTGCCAGCAGTTCCCCGAGGAGGGTAGGTCAGCCCCAGCATTTT CASSSPRRVGQPQHF
TRBD1 TRBJ2-3 NA TRBV30 TGTGCCTGGAGTGAACAGGGGGTTGGCACAGATACGCAGTATTTT CAWSEQGVGTDTQYF
NA TRBJ2-2 NA TRBV25-1 TGTGCCAGCAGTGAATATCAGGGGAATCTGTTTTTT CASSEYQGNLFF
TRBD2 TRBJ2-5 NA TRBV5-6 TGTGCCAGCAGCCCAGGGACTAGCGGGAGACAAGAGACCCAGTACTTC CASSPGTSGRQETQYF
NA TRBJ1-5 NA TRBV24-1 TGTGCCACCGGTCAGGGTCTGAATCAGCCCCAGCATTTT CATGQGLNQPQHF
NA TRBJ2-1 once TRBV19 TGTGCCAGTGAGGATCCCCGCTCCTACAATGAGCAGTTCTTC CASEDPRSYNEQFF
TRBD2 TRBJ2-7 NA TRBV14 TGTGCCAGCAGCCAGCCCGGGACTAGCGGGAGCCACGAGCAGTACTTC CASSQPGTSGSHEQYF
NA TRBJ2-1 once TRBV28 TGTGCCAGCAGTTCCTGGGAGAGGACCTACAATGAGCAGTTCTTC CASSSWERTYNEQFF
NA TRBJ1-2 NA TRBV7-2 TGTGCCAGCAGCTTAGGCGGGGCCCGAAATCGGGGCTACACCTTC CASSLGGARNRGYTF
TRBD1 TRBJ1-1 NA TRBV2 TGTGCCAGCAGTTTTACAGGGGGCCAGAGCACTGAAGCTTTCTTT CASSFTGGQSTEAFF
NA TRBJ1-4 NA TRBV6-2/TRBV6-3 TGTGCCAGCAGTTATAGACAGTTTAATGAAAAACTGTTTTTT CASSYRQFNEKLFF
NA TRBJ2-1 NA TRBV30 TGTGCCTGGAGCGGTCTAGTCGGCTACAATGAGCAGTTCTTC CAWSGLVGYNEQFF
NA TRBJ2-2 NA TRBV2 TGTGCCAGCATTAGCGGCACGAACACCGGGGAGCTGTTTTTT CASISGTNTGELFF
NA TRBJ1-2 NA TRBV2 TGTGCCAGCAGTGCGGGACATACTAACTATGGCTACACCTTC CASSAGHTNYGYTF
NA TRBJ2-7 once TRBV11-2 TGTGCCAGCAGCTTGCAACTTTACGAGCAGTACTTC CASSLQLYEQYF